The clone carrying this T cell receptor beta chain was recorded a few times. Germline CDR1 SNHLY, CDR2 FYNNEI. The J segment lost 6 bases and the V segment lost 6 bases, leaving 9 bases of the junction unmatched. The CDR3 totals 14 residues. This sample was taken from a study of technical replicates of blood from several donors. Sequenced by immunoSEQ multiplex PCR; TCRdb stores in-frame clones only, minus some. Of tens of thousands of clones listed, around 94% are singletons. Sequenced input: T cells isolated from PBMCs. The TCR originated in a human donor in good health. The rearrangement joins TRBV2 to TRBJ1-1, with TRBD1 identical over 8 bases. The DNA of the CDR3 is TGTGCCAGCAGACCCGGACAGGGCTATGCTGAAGCTTTCTTT. Encoded protein: CASRPGQGYAEAFF.